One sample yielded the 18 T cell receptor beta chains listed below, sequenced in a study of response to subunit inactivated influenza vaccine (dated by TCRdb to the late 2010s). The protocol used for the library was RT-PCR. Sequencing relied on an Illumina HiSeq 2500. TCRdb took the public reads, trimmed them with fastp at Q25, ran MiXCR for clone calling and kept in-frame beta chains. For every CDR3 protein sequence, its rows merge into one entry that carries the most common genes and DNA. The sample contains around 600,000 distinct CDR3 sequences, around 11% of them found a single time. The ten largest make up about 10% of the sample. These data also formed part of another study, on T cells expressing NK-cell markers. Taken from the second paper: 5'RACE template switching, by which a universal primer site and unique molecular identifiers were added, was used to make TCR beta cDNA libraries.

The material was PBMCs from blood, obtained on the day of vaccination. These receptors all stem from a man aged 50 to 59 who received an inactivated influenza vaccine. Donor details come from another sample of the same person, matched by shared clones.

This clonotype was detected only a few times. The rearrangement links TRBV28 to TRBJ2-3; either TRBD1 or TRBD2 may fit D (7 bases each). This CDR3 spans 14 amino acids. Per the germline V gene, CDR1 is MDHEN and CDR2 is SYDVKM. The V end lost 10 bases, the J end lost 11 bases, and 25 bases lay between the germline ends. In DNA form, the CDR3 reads TGTGCCACAAGCGGGACAGATCCTCCGATTGGGCAGTATTTT. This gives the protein CATSGTDPPIGQYF.

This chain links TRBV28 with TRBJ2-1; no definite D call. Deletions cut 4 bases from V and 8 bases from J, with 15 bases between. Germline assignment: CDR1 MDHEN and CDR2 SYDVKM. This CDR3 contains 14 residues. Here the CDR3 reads CASSSSKVIDEQFF. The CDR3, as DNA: TGTGCCAGCAGTTCGAGTAAAGTGATCGATGAGCAGTTCTTC.

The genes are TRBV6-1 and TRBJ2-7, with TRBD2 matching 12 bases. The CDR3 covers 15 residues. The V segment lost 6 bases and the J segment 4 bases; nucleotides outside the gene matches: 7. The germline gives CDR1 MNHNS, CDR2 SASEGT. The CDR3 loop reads CASRKGLAGRYEQYF. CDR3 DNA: TGTGCCAGCAGAAAAGGACTAGCGGGAAGATACGAGCAGTACTTC.

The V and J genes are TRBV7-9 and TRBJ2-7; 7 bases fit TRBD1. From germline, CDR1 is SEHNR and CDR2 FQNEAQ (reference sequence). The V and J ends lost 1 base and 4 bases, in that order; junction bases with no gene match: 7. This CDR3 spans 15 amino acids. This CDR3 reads CASSLEGTVAYEQYF. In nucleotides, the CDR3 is TGTGCCAGCAGCTTAGAGGGGACAGTTGCTTACGAGCAGTACTTC.

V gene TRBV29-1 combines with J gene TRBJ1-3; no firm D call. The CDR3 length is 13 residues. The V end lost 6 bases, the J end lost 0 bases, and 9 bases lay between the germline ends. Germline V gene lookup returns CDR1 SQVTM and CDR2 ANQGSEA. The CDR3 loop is CSVVDPSGNTIYF. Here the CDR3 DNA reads TGCAGCGTCGTAGACCCCTCTGGAAACACCATATATTTT.

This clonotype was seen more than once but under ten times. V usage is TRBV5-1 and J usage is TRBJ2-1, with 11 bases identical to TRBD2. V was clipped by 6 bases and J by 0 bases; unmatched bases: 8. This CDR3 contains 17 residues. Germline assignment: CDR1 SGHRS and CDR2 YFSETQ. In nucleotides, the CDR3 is TGCGCCAGCACCGGGACTAGCGGTATCAGCTCCTACAATGAGCAGTTCTTC. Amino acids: CASTGTSGISSYNEQFF.

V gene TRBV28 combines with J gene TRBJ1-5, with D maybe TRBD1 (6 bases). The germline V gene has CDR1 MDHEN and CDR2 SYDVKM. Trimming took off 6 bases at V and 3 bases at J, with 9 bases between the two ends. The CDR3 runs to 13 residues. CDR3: CASRQGYNQPQHF. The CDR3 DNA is TGTGCCAGCAGACAGGGTTACAATCAGCCCCAGCATTTT.

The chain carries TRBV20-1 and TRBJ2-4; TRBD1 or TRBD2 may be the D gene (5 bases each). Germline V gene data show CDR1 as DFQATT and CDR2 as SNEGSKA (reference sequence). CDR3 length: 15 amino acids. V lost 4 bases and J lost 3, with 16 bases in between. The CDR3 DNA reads TGCAGTGCTAAGGGACCCCCTTCGGGCAAAAACATTCAGTACTTC. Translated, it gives CSAKGPPSGKNIQYF.

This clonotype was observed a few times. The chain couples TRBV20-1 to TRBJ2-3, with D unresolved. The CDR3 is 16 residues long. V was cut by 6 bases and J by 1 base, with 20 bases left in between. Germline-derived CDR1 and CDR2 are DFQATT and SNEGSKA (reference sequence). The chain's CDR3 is CSAKSMLVGGTDTQYF. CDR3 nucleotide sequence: TGCAGTGCCAAGAGTATGCTTGTGGGCGGCACAGATACGCAGTATTTT.

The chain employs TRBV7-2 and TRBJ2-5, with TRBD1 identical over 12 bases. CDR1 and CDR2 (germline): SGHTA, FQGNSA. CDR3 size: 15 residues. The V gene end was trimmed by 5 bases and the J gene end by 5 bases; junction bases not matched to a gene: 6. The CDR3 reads CASSRTGTGGETQYF. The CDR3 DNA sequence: TGTGCCAGCAGCCGTACCGGGACAGGGGGCGAGACCCAGTACTTC.

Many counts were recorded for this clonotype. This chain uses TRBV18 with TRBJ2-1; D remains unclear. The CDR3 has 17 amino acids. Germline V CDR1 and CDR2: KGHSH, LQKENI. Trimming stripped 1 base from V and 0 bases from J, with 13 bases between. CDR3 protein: CASSPLSGSSSYNEQFF. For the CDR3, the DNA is TGTGCCAGCTCACCACTTTCTGGGTCGAGCTCCTACAATGAGCAGTTCTTC.

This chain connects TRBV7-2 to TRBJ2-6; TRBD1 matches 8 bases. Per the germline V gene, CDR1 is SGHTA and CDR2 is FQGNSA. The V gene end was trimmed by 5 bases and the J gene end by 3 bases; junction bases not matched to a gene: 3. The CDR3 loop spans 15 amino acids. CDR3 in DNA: TGTGCCAGCAGCCGCAGGGGGCTTGGGGCCAACGTCCTGACTTTC. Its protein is CASSRRGLGANVLTF.

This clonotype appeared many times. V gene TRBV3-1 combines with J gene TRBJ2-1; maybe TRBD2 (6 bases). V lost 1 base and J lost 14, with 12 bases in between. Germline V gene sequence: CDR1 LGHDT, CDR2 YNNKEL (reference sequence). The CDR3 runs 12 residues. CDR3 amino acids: CASSQGRDLEFF. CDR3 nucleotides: TGTGCCAGCAGCCAAGGGCGGGACTTGGAGTTCTTC.

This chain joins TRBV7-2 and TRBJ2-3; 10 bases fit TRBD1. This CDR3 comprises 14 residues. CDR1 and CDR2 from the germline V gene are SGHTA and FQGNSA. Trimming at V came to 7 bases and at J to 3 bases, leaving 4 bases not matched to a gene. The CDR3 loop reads CASTDRGQTDTQYF. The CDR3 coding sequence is TGTGCCAGCACAGACAGGGGGCAAACAGATACGCAGTATTTT.

The CDR3 reads CASSQYGGENEKLFF. CDR3 DNA sequence: TGCGCCAGCAGCCAATACGGAGGGGAGAATGAAAAACTGTTTTTT. V gene TRBV4-1 combines with J gene TRBJ1-4; D is possibly TRBD1 (5 bases). The germline V gene has CDR1 MGHRA and CDR2 YSYEKL. This CDR3 comprises 15 residues. V lost 2 bases and J 5 bases, leaving 12 bases between the germline ends.

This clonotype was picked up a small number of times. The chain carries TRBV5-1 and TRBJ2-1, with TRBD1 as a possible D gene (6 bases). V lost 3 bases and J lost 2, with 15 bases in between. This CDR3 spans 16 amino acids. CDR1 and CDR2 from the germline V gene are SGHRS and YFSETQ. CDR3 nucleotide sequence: TGCGCCAGCAGCTACGGGACAACGATTACCTACAATGAGCAGTTCTTC. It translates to CASSYGTTITYNEQFF.

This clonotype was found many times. The CDR3 nucleotides read TGTGCCATCAGCGGCGGGAGAACAGATACGCAGTATTTT. Translation gives CAISGGRTDTQYF. The J gene is TRBJ2-3, the V gene TRBV10-3, with 7 positions matching TRBD2. Germline V lookup: CDR1 ENHRY, CDR2 SYGVKD. Trimming took 6 bases from V and 3 from J; bases not matched to a gene: 3. The CDR3 spans 13 residues.

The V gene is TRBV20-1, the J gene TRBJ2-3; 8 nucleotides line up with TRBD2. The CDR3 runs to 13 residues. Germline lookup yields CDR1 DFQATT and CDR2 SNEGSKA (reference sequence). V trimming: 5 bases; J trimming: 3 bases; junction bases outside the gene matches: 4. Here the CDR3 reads CSAYIAGTDTQYF. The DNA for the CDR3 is TGCAGTGCTTATATAGCGGGAACAGATACGCAGTATTTT.